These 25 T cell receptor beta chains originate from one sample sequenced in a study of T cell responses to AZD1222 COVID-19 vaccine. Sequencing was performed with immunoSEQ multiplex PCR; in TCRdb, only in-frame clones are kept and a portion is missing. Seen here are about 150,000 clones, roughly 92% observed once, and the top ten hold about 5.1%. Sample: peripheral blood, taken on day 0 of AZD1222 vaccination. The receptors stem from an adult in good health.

The CDR3 reads CASSLYLGSSTDTQYF. CDR3 bases: TGCGCCAGCAGCTTGTATCTGGGGTCAAGCACAGATACGCAGTATTTT. The rearrangement links TRBV5-1 to TRBJ2-3; D ambiguous. Trimming took off 1 base at V and 0 bases at J, with 12 bases between the two ends. This CDR3 contains 16 residues. The germline V gene has CDR1 SGHRS and CDR2 YFSETQ.

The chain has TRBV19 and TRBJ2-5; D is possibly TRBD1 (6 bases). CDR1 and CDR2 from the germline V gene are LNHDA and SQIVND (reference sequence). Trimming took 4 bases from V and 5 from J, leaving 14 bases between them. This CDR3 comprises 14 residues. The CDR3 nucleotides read TGTGCCAGTAGTACCATGAATAGGGGGGAGACCCAGTACTTC. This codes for CASSTMNRGETQYF.

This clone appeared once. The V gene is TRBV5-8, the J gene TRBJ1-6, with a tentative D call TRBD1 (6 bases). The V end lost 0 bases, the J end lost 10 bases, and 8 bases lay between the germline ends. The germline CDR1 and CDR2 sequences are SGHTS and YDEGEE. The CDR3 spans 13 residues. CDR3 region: CASSLDRASPLHF. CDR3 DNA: TGTGCCAGCAGCTTGGACAGGGCATCACCCCTCCACTTT.

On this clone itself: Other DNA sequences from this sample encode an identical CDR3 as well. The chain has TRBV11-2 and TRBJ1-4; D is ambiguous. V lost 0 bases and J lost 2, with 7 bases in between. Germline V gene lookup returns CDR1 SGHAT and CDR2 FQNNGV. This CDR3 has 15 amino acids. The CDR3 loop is CASSLEGRTNEKLFF. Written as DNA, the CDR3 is TGTGCCAGCAGCTTAGAGGGGAGGACTAATGAAAAACTGTTTTTT.

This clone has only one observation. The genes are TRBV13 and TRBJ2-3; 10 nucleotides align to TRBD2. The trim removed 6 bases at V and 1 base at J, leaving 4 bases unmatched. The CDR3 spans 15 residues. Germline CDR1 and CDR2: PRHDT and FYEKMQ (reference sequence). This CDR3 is CASRLTSGGTDTQYF. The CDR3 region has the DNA TGTGCCAGCAGGCTTACTAGCGGGGGCACAGATACGCAGTATTTT.

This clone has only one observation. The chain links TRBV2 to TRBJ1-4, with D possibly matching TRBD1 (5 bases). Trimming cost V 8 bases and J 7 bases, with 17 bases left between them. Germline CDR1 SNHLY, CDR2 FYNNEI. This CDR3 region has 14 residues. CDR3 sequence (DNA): TGTGCCAGCGGTCGGGCGGGGGGTAGTGAAAAACTGTTTTTT. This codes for CASGRAGGSEKLFF. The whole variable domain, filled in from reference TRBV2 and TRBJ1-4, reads EPEVTQTPSHQVTQMGQEVILRCVPISNHLYFYWYRQILGQKVEFLVSFYNNEISEKSEIFDDQFSVERPDGSNFTLKIRSTKLEDSAMYFCASGRAGGSEKLFFGSGTQLSVL.

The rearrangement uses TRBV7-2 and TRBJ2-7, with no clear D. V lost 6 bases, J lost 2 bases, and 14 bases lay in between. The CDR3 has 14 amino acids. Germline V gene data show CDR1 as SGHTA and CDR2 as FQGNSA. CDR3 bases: TGTGCCAGCAGGGAAAACCGGGCCCCCTACGAGCAGTACTTC. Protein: CASRENRAPYEQYF.

The CDR3 nucleotides read TGCGCCAGCAGCTTGGAAGGGTCAATATGGTACGAGCAGTACTTC. It encodes CASSLEGSIWYEQYF. V is TRBV5-1 and J is TRBJ2-7; D is unresolved. Germline lookup yields CDR1 SGHRS and CDR2 YFSETQ. The V and J ends lost 0 bases and 4 bases respectively, with 14 bases between them. This CDR3 contains 15 residues.

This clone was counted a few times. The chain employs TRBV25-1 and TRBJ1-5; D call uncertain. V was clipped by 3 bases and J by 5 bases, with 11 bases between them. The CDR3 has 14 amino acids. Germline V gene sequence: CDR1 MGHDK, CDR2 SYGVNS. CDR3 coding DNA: TGTGCCAGCAGTGATAAGTTCGGAGATCAGCCCCAGCATTTT. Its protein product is CASSDKFGDQPQHF.

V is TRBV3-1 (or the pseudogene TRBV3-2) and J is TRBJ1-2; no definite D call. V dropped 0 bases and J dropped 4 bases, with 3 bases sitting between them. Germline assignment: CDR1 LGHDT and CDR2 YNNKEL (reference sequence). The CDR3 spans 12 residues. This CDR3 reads CASSQEAYGYTF. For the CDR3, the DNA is TGTGCCAGCAGCCAAGAAGCCTATGGCTACACCTTC.

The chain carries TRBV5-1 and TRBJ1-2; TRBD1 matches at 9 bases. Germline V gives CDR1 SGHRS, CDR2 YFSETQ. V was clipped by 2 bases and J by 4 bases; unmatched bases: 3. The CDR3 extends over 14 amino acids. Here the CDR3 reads CASSLGQGSYGYTF. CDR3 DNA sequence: TGCGCCAGCAGCTTAGGACAGGGGAGCTATGGCTACACCTTC.

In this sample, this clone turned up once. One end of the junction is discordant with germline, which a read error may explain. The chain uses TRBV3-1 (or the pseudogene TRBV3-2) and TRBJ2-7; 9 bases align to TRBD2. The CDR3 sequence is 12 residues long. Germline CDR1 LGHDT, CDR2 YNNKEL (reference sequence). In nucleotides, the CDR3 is TGTGCCAGCAGCCAAGATGGGGGACTAGCCAGCTTC. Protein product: CASSQDGGLASF.

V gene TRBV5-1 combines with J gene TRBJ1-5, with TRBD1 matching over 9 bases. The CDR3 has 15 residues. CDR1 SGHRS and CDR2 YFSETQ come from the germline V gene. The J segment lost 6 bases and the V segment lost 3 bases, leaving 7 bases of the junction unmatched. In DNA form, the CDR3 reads TGCGCCAGCAGCTCCGGGACAGGGTGGTTTCAGCCCCAGCATTTT. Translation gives CASSSGTGWFQPQHF. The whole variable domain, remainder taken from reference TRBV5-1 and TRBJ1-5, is KAGVTQTPRYLIKTRGQQVTLSCSPISGHRSVSWYQQTPGQGLQFLFEYFSETQRNKGNFPGRFSGRQFSNSRSEMNVSTLELGDSALYLCASSSGTGWFQPQHFGDGTRLSIL.

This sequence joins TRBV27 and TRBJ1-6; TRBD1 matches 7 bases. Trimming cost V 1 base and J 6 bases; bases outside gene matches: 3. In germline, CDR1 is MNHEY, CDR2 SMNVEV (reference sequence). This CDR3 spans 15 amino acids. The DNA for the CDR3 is TGTGCCAGCAGTTTATGGGGGACAGCTAATTCACCCCTCCACTTT. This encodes CASSLWGTANSPLHF.

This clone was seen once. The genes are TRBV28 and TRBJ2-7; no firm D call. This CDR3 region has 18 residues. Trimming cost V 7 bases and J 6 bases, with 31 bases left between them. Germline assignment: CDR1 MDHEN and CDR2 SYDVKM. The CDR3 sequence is CASKVSLMGGGSRTEQYF. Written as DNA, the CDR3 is TGTGCCAGCAAGGTCTCTCTAATGGGCGGTGGTTCACGAACCGAGCAGTACTTC.

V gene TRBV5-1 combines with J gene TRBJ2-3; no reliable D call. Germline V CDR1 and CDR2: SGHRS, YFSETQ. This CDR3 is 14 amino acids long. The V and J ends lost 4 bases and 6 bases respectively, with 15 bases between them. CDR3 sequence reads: CASSPANTGDTQYF. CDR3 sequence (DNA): TGCGCCAGCAGCCCCGCAAACACCGGCGATACGCAGTATTTT.

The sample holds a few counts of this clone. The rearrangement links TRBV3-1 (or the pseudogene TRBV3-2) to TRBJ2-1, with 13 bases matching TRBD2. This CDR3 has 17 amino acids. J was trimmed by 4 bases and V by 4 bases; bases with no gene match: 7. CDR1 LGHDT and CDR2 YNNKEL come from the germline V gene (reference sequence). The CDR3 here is CASSLRPTSGRYNEQFF. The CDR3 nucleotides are TGTGCCAGCAGCCTCCGACCGACTAGCGGGAGGTACAATGAGCAGTTCTTC.

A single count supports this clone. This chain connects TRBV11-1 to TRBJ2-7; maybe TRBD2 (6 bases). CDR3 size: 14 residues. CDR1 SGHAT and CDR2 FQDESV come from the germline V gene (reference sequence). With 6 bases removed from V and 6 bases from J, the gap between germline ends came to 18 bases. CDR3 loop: CASSSDGGLGEQYF. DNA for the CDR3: TGTGCCAGCAGTTCCGACGGGGGTTTAGGCGAGCAGTACTTC. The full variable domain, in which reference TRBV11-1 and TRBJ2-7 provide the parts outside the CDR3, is EAEVAQSPRYKITEKSQAVAFWCDPISGHATLYWYRQILGQGPELLVQFQDESVVDDSQLPKDRFSAERLKGVDSTLKIQPAELGDSAMYLCASSSDGGLGEQYFGPGTRLTVT.

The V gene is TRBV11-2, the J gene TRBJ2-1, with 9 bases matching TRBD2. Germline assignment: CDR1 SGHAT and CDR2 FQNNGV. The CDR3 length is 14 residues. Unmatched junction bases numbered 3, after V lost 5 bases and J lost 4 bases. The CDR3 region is CASSEAGGYNEQFF. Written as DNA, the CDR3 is TGTGCCAGCAGCGAAGCGGGAGGATACAATGAGCAGTTCTTC.

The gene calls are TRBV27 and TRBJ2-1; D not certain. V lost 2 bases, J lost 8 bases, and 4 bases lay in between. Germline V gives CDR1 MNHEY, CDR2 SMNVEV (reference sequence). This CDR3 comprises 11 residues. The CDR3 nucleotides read TGTGCCAGCAGTTTAGGCGATGAGCAGTTCTTC. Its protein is CASSLGDEQFF.

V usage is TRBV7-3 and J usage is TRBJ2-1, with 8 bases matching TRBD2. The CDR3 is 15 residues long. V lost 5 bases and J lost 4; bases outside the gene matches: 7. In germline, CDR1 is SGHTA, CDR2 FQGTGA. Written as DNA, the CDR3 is TGTGCCAGCAGCCGACAAGCGGGAGTGTACAATGAGCAGTTCTTC. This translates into CASSRQAGVYNEQFF.

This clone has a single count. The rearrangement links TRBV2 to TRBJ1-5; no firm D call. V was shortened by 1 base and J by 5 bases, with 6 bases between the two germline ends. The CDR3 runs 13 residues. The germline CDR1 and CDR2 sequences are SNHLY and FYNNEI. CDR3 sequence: CASSEETDQPQHF. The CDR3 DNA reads TGTGCCAGCAGTGAAGAAACGGATCAGCCCCAGCATTTT.

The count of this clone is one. CDR3: CASSTDRGAYGYTF. As DNA, the CDR3 is TGTGCCAGCAGCACCGACCGAGGGGCCTATGGCTACACCTTC. The chain recombines TRBV7-2 with TRBJ1-2, with D possibly being TRBD1 (5 bases). Germline V gives CDR1 SGHTA, CDR2 FQGNSA. Trimming removed 5 bases from V and 4 bases from J, with 14 bases in between. The CDR3 loop spans 14 amino acids.

CDR3 nucleotide sequence: TGTGCCTGGAGTTCCTTCCACAGGGGAATCACTGAAGCTTTCTTT. Translation gives CAWSSFHRGITEAFF. The V gene is TRBV30, the J gene TRBJ1-1; 7 nucleotides match TRBD1. Germline V gene data show CDR1 as GTSNPN and CDR2 as SVGIG (reference sequence). CDR3 length equals 15 residues. The V segment lost 2 bases and the J segment 4 bases; nucleotides outside the gene matches: 10.

The CDR3 is CASSVGTASDEQYF. The DNA of the CDR3 is TGTGCCAGCAGCGTAGGGACGGCGTCGGACGAGCAGTACTTC. This chain joins TRBV11-3 and TRBJ2-7; D may correspond to TRBD1 or TRBD2 (5 bases each). This CDR3 is 14 amino acids long. CDR1 and CDR2 (germline): SGHNT, YENEEA. V gave up 5 bases and J gave up 5 bases, with 16 bases separating them.